The 27 T cell receptor beta chains below were found in one sample sequenced in a study of blood T cells in healthy people across ages. Through a sample-barcoded 5' primer and a J-beta primer mix, a second PCR was run for roughly 7 to 12 cycles. TCRdb ran MiXCR on the 5' RACE reads and lists one entry per CDR3 protein. This table holds more than 800,000 distinct CDR3 sequences, about 30% found once. Sequenced material: blood. The origin of the receptors is a woman at least 80 years old in good health.

This clonotype showed up many times. The V gene is TRBV6-6, the J gene TRBJ2-5; TRBD1 agrees at 8 bases. Losses at the gene ends were 4 bases for V and 4 bases for J; bases not matched to a gene: 5. Germline CDR1 is MNHNY and CDR2 is SVGAGI (reference sequence). The CDR3 runs 14 residues. The CDR3 is CASSSGGVRETQYF. Here the CDR3 DNA reads TGTGCCAGCAGTTCAGGGGGCGTTAGAGAGACCCAGTACTTC.

As regards this clonotype: A much larger clone differs from this one at a single base, so this may be a read error. This chain joins TRBV7-2 and TRBJ2-5, with TRBD2 matching 9 bases. After removal of 4 bases from V and 11 bases from J, the junction contained 14 bases not matched to a gene. Germline CDR1 SGHTA, CDR2 FQGNSA. This CDR3 has 15 residues. Here the CDR3 DNA reads TGTGCCAGCAGCTCTAGCGGGATCAACAACAATGAGCAGTACTTC. As protein: CASSSSGINNNEQYF.

The chain's CDR3 is CASSLPGPTCDEQYF. CDR3 nucleotides: TGTGCCAGCAGTTTGCCGGGACCAACATGCGACGAGCAGTACTTC. The genes are TRBV12-3 or TRBV12-4 and TRBJ2-7; D tentatively fits TRBD1 or TRBD2 (5 bases each). V lost 3 bases and J 5 bases, leaving 17 bases between the germline ends. The CDR3 loop spans 15 amino acids.

The table lists this clonotype with many counts. The V call is TRBV4-3, the J call TRBJ2-3; 10 bases match TRBD2. V lost 1 base, J lost 1 base, and 2 bases stayed unmatched. The germline V gene encodes CDR1 LGHNA and CDR2 YSLEER. The CDR3 has 16 residues. For the CDR3, the DNA is TGCGCCAGCAGCCAAGTTCTAGCGGGGGGCACAGATACGCAGTATTTT. Translated, it gives CASSQVLAGGTDTQYF.

This clonotype was seen many times. This rearrangement joins TRBV7-2 to TRBJ1-2, with TRBD1 as a possible D gene (6 bases). This CDR3 is 14 amino acids long. The germline CDR1 and CDR2 sequences are SGHTA and FQGNSA. The germline V and J ends were trimmed by 5 bases and 4 bases, with 14 bases remaining between them. CDR3: CASSPRRGFYGYTF. In nucleotides, the CDR3 is TGTGCCAGCAGCCCCCGCAGGGGTTTCTATGGCTACACCTTC.

This clonotype was observed a handful of times. The chain recombines TRBV6-2 or TRBV6-3 with TRBJ2-2; the D is unclear. This CDR3 has 13 residues. The germline gives CDR1 MNHEY, CDR2 SVGEGT. The V end lost 5 bases, the J end lost 5 bases, and 9 bases lay between the germline ends. The CDR3 is CASSPTWTGELFF. In DNA, the CDR3 is TGTGCCAGCAGTCCAACATGGACCGGGGAGCTGTTTTTT.

This clonotype has a handful of counts. This may come from a read error, since a much larger clone is one base off. CDR3 amino acids: CASSGSLGGETQYF. CDR3 nucleotide sequence: TGTGCCAGCAGCGGCAGCCTAGGAGGCGAGACCCAGTACTTC. The chain couples TRBV7-9 to TRBJ2-5, with a tentative D call TRBD2 (5 bases). CDR1 and CDR2 from the germline V gene are SEHNR and FQNEAQ (reference sequence). The CDR3 length is 14 residues. The germline V and J ends were trimmed by 5 bases and 5 bases, with 15 bases remaining between them. The full variable domain, with the rest looked up from reference TRBV7-9 and TRBJ2-5, is DTGVSQNPRHKITKRGQNVTFRCDPISEHNRLYWYRQTLGQGPEFLTYFQNEAQLEKSRLLSDRFSAERPKGSFSTLEIQRTEQGDSAMYLCASSGSLGGETQYFGPGTRLLVL.

In regard to this clonotype: This could be a read error, since a much larger clone is one nucleotide away. The CDR3 coding sequence is TGTGCCAGCAGTCATCGGGTGGGCCCAGATGTGCAGTATTTT. It encodes CASSHRVGPDVQYF. V gene TRBV12-3 or TRBV12-4 combines with J gene TRBJ2-3; D is undetermined. Trimming stripped 5 bases from V and 11 bases from J, with 20 bases between. The CDR3 has 14 amino acids.

J is TRBJ1-5 and V is TRBV6-6; no clear D gene. V was clipped by 4 bases and J by 7 bases, with 14 bases between them. CDR3 length equals 14 residues. Per germline, CDR1 MNHNY and CDR2 SVGAGI (reference sequence). CDR3 sequence: CASSSAGDKQPQHF. The CDR3 coding sequence is TGTGCCAGCAGTTCGGCAGGAGATAAACAGCCCCAGCATTTT.

This clonotype was recorded at least ten times. V usage is TRBV7-9 and J usage is TRBJ2-5; a weak D match, TRBD1 (6 bases). Trimming removed 2 bases from V and 3 bases from J, with 13 bases in between. Germline values: CDR1 SEHNR, CDR2 FQNEAQ (reference sequence). This CDR3 has 15 residues. Here the CDR3 reads CASSLRAAGEETQYF. In DNA, the CDR3 is TGTGCCAGCAGCTTAAGGGCGGCAGGGGAAGAGACCCAGTACTTC.

This clonotype was recorded at least ten times. The CDR3 sequence is CASSLTSTGWIAKNIQYF. The CDR3 DNA sequence: TGTGCCAGCAGCCTTACGAGCACAGGGTGGATAGCCAAAAACATTCAGTACTTC. This chain joins TRBV21-1 and TRBJ2-4; the D segment call TRBD1 is taken from the table without a DNA check. TRBV21-1 is designated a pseudogene. CDR3 length: 18 residues.

The chain has TRBV5-5 and TRBJ2-7; D uncertain. Trimming took 1 base from V and 7 from J, leaving 27 bases between them. CDR1 and CDR2 (germline): SGHKS, YYEKEE (reference sequence). The CDR3 is 18 amino acids. The CDR3 sequence: CASSLNTRYVLLYNEQYF. The CDR3 nucleotides are TGTGCCAGCAGCTTGAATACGCGGTATGTGCTTCTCTACAATGAGCAGTACTTC. The full variable domain, with the rest looked up from reference TRBV5-5 and TRBJ2-7, is DAGVTQSPTHLIKTRGQQVTLRCSPISGHKSVSWYQQVLGQGPQFIFQYYEKEERGRGNFPDRFSARQFPNYSSELNVNALLLGDSALYLCASSLNTRYVLLYNEQYFGPGTRLTVT.

The sample holds a few counts of this clonotype. The CDR3 reads CASSLDRGWSTEAFF. CDR3 coding DNA: TGCGCCAGCAGCTTAGATAGGGGTTGGAGCACTGAAGCTTTCTTT. The V gene is TRBV5-1, the J gene TRBJ1-1; possible D gene TRBD1, 5 bases. In germline, CDR1 is SGHRS, CDR2 YFSETQ. This CDR3 is built from 15 residues. Trimming removed 2 bases from V and 4 bases from J, with 15 bases in between.

V is TRBV7-2 and J is TRBJ1-5, with TRBD1 as a possible D gene (5 bases). CDR1 is SGHTA and CDR2 is FQGNSA in the germline V gene. This CDR3 is built from 18 residues. Trimming pared 4 bases from V and 2 bases from J, leaving 21 bases between. This chain's CDR3 is CASSSLGRGVNGNQPQHF. The CDR3 DNA reads TGTGCCAGCAGCTCCCTCGGACGGGGGGTTAATGGCAATCAGCCCCAGCATTTT.

The chain employs TRBV7-6 and TRBJ1-2, with D perhaps TRBD1 (5 bases). Germline-derived CDR1 and CDR2 are SGHVS and FNYEAQ. V dropped 6 bases and J dropped 3 bases, with 14 bases sitting between them. The CDR3 consists of 14 residues. This chain's CDR3 is CASRRGREDYGYTF. DNA of the CDR3: TGTGCCAGCAGGCGGGGCAGGGAGGACTATGGCTACACCTTC.

This clonotype was picked up a small number of times. This sequence joins TRBV5-1 and TRBJ2-2; D is ambiguous. Trimming left V 0 bases short and J 0 bases short, with 6 bases between. Germline V gene sequence: CDR1 SGHRS, CDR2 YFSETQ. The CDR3 covers 15 residues. The CDR3 is CASSLVSPNTGELFF. CDR3 nucleotide sequence: TGCGCCAGCAGCTTGGTCAGCCCGAACACCGGGGAGCTGTTTTTT.

As concerns this clonotype: A read error may explain this, as a much larger clone is one base away. The genes are TRBV11-2 and TRBJ2-3; D unresolved. The CDR3 covers 14 residues. Germline values: CDR1 SGHAT, CDR2 FQNNGV. This chain's CDR3 is CASSLGSGTDAQYF. The DNA for the CDR3 is TGTGCCAGCAGCTTAGGGAGTGGCACAGATGCGCAGTATTTT.

This clonotype came up a few times. Its ends do not fully match the called genes, so a read error is possible. J is TRBJ2-5 and V is TRBV20-1; 12 bases map to TRBD2. CDR3 length: 15 amino acids. Germline V CDR1 and CDR2: DFQATT, SNEGSKA (reference sequence). In DNA form, the CDR3 reads TGCAGTGCTAGAAAGACTAGCGGGGGCCAAGAGGCCCAGTACTTC. Translated: CSARKTSGGQEAQYF.

This clonotype has a handful of counts. The CDR3 coding sequence is TGTGCCAGCAGCCAATCGGCCACTCTAGCTAGAGAGCAGTTCTTC. It translates to CASSQSATLAREQFF. This rearrangement joins TRBV14 to TRBJ2-1; a possible D gene is TRBD2 (5 bases). The CDR3 is 15 residues long. V shed 2 bases and J shed 10 bases, with 18 bases lying between them. CDR1 is SGHDN, CDR2 FVKESK, per germline.

The DNA for the CDR3 is TGCAGTGCTAGAGAAGAGGGCCCCGGCTACACCTTC. It codes for CSAREEGPGYTF. V usage is TRBV20-1 and J usage is TRBJ1-2, with no clear D. V was clipped by 0 bases and J by 8 bases, with 10 bases between them. Germline CDR1 and CDR2: DFQATT and SNEGSKA (reference sequence). There are 12 residues in the CDR3.

The CDR3 DNA follows: TGTGCCAGCAGCTTACTGCTTGGATCGTCGGGCGAGCAGTACTTC. This translates into CASSLLLGSSGEQYF. The chain has TRBV7-2 and TRBJ2-7; no definite D call. The V end was cut by 2 bases, the J end by 6 bases, with 17 bases between. CDR1 is SGHTA and CDR2 is FQGNSA in the germline V gene. The CDR3 spans 15 residues.

This clonotype was seen many times. The V and J genes are TRBV3-1 and TRBJ1-2; no definite D call. Per germline, CDR1 LGHDT and CDR2 YNNKEL (reference sequence). V dropped 2 bases and J dropped 4 bases, with 14 bases sitting between them. The CDR3 totals 15 residues. CDR3 amino acids: CASSQMVGSGYGYTF. For the CDR3, the DNA is TGTGCCAGCAGCCAAATGGTAGGGTCGGGCTATGGCTACACCTTC.

In this sample, this clonotype turned up many times. The chain uses TRBV20-1 and TRBJ2-1; 11 bases map to TRBD2. Looked up from germline, CDR1 is DFQATT and CDR2 is SNEGSKA (reference sequence). After removal of 3 bases from V and 3 bases from J, the junction contained 7 bases not matched to a gene. The CDR3 length is 16 residues. In DNA, the CDR3 is TGCAGTGCTAGTACTAGCGGGGGAGCTTTCTACAATGAGCAGTTCTTC. Residues: CSASTSGGAFYNEQFF.

This chain links TRBV10-3 with TRBJ2-2; D possibly corresponds to TRBD2 (5 bases). Trimming removed 6 bases from V and 10 bases from J, with 12 bases in between. CDR1 is ENHRY and CDR2 is SYGVKD in the germline V gene. The CDR3 has 12 amino acids. The DNA of the CDR3 is TGTGCCATCAGCCGGGAACCCGAGGAGCTGTTTTTT. Translated, it gives CAISREPEELFF.

This clonotype was counted ten times or more. The chain uses TRBV20-1 and TRBJ2-1; D is uncertain. Germline CDR1 and CDR2: DFQATT and SNEGSKA (reference sequence). The V gene lost 5 bases and the J gene lost 6 bases, with 5 bases spanning the gap. This CDR3 contains 10 residues. In nucleotides, the CDR3 is TGCAGTGCTTCCCTCAATGAGCAGTTCTTC. Encoded protein: CSASLNEQFF.

The chain is built from TRBV20-1 and TRBJ2-5; D is ambiguous. Trimming took off 0 bases at V and 0 bases at J, with 11 bases between the two ends. The CDR3 spans 15 residues. Germline V lookup: CDR1 DFQATT, CDR2 SNEGSKA (reference sequence). The CDR3 bases are TGCAGTGCTAGAGATCTTGGACGGAACCAAGAGACCCAGTACTTC. This codes for CSARDLGRNQETQYF.

On this clonotype itself: Being one base from a much bigger clone, this may be a read error. The J gene is TRBJ2-4, the V gene TRBV7-2; the match to TRBD1 covers 7 bases. The J call may be faulty, since TRBJ2-5 better matches the DNA end. Looked up from germline, CDR1 is SGHTA and CDR2 is FQGNSA. This CDR3 contains 16 residues. The CDR3 DNA sequence: TGTGCCAGCAGCCCAAAGAGGTCCCCAGGGGGAGAGACCCAGTACTTC. Translated: CASSPKRSPGGETQYF.